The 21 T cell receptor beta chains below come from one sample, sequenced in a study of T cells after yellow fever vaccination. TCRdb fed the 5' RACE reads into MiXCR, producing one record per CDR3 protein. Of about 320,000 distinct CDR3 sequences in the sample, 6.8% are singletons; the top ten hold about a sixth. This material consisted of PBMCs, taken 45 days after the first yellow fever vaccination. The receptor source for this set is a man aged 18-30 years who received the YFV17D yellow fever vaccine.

As DNA, the CDR3 is TGTGCCAGCAGCCAAGCAGAAGGGCCCCAGTTCTTC. Protein product: CASSQAEGPQFF. The chain recombines TRBV3-1 with TRBJ2-1; D gene ambiguous. Germline CDR1 and CDR2: LGHDT and YNNKEL (reference sequence). Trimming removed 1 base at V and 13 bases at J, with 11 bases between. The CDR3 length is 12 residues.

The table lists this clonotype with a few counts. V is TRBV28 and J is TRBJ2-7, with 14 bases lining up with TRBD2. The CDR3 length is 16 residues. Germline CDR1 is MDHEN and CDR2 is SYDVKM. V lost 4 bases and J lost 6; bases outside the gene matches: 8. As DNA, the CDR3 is TGTGCCAGCAGTTCCGGACTAGCGGGGGGTTATGGCGAGCAGTACGTC. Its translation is CASSSGLAGGYGEQYV.

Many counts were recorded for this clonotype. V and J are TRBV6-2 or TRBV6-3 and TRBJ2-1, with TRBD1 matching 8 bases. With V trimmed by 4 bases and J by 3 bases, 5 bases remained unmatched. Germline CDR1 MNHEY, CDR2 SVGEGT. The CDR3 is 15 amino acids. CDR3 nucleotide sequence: TGTGCCAGCAGTTCCTCAGGGGGCGTCTACAATGAGCAGTTCTTC. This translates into CASSSSGGVYNEQFF.

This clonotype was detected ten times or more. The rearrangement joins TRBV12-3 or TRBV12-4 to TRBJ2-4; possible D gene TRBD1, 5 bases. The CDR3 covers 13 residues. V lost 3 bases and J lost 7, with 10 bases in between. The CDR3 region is CASSFARANIQYF. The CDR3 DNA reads TGTGCCAGCAGTTTTGCCAGGGCCAACATTCAGTACTTC.

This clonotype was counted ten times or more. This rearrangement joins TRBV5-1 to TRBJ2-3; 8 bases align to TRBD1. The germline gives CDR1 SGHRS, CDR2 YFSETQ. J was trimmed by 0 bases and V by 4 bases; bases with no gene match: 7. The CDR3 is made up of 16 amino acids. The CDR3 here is CASSVVGTGSTDTQYF. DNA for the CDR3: TGCGCCAGCAGCGTGGTCGGGACAGGAAGCACAGATACGCAGTATTTT.

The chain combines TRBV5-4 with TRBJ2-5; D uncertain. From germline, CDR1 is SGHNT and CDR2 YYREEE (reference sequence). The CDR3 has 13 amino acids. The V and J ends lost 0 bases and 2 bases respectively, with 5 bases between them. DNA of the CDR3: TGTGCCAGCAGCTTGGGAGAACAAGAGACCCAGTACTTC. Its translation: CASSLGEQETQYF.

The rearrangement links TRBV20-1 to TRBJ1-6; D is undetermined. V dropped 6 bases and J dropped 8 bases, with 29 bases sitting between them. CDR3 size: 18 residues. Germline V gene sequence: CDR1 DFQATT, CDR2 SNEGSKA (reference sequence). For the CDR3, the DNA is TGCAGTGCACGCCCACACTACCGGGCAGGATCCTTGGATTCACCCCTCCACTTT. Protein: CSARPHYRAGSLDSPLHF.

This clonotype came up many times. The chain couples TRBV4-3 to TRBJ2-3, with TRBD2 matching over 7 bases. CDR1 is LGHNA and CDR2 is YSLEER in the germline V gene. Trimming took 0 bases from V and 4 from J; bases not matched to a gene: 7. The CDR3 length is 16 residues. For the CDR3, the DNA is TGCGCCAGCAGCCAAGAGTCCAAGGGGAGGGCAGATACGCAGTATTTT. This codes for CASSQESKGRADTQYF.

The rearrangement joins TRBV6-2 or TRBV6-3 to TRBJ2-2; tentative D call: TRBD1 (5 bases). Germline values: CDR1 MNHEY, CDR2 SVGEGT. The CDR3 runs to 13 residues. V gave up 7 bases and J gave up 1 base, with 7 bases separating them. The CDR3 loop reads CASKGQNTGELFF. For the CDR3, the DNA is TGTGCCAGCAAAGGACAGAACACCGGGGAGCTGTTTTTT.

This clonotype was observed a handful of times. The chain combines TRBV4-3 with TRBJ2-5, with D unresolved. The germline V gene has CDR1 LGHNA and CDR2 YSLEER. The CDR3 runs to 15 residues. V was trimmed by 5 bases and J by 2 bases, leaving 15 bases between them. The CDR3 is CASSSSMGFQETQYF. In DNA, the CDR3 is TGCGCCAGCAGCTCCTCAATGGGGTTTCAAGAGACCCAGTACTTC.

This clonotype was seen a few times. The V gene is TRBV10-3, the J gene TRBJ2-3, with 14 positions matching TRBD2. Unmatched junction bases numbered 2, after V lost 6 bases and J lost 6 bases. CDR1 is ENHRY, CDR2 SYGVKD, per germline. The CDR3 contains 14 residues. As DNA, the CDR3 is TGTGCCATCAGGGGGACTAGCGGGGGCGATACGCAGTATTTT. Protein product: CAIRGTSGGDTQYF.

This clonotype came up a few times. The CDR3 loop reads CASSTQGQGHEQFF. The CDR3 region has the DNA TGTGCCAGTAGTACCCAAGGACAGGGGCATGAGCAGTTCTTC. V usage is TRBV19 and J usage is TRBJ2-1; 9 nucleotides align to TRBD1. Per germline, CDR1 LNHDA and CDR2 SQIVND (reference sequence). The CDR3 is made up of 14 amino acids. V lost 4 bases to trimming and J lost 8 bases; unmatched junction nucleotides: 6.

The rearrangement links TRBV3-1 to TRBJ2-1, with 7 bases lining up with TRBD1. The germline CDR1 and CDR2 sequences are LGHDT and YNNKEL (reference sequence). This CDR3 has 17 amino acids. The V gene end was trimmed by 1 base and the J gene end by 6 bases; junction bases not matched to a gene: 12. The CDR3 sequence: CASSQGVGPPGGNEQFF. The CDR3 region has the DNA TGTGCCAGCAGCCAAGGGGTCGGGCCCCCAGGGGGCAATGAGCAGTTCTTC.

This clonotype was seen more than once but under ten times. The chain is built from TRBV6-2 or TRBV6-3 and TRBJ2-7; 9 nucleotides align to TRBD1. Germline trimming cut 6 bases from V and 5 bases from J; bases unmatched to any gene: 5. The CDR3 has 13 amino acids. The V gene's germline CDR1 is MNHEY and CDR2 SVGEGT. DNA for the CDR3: TGTGCCAGCAGCACAGGGGGCGGGGACGAGCAGTACGTC. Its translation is CASSTGGGDEQYV.

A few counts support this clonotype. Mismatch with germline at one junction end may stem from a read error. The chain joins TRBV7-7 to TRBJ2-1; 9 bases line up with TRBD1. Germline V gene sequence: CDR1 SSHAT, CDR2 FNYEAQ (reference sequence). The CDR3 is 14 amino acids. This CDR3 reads CASSSTDRGSEQFF. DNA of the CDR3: TGTGCTAGCAGCTCGACGGACAGGGGTAGTGAGCAGTTCTTC.

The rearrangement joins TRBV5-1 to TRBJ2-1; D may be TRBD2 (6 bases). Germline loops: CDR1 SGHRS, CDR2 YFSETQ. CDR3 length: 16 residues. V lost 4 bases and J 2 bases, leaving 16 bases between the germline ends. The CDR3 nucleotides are TGCGCCAGCAGCGACAGCCGCGGGGACCCCTACAATGAGCAGTTCTTC. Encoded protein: CASSDSRGDPYNEQFF.

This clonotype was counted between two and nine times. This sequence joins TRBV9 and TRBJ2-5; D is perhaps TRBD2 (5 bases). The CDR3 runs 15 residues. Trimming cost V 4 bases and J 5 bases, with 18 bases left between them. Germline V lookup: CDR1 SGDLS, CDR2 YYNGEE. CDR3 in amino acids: CASSSSGNLGETQYF. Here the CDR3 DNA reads TGTGCCAGCAGCTCCAGCGGAAATTTGGGGGAGACCCAGTACTTC.

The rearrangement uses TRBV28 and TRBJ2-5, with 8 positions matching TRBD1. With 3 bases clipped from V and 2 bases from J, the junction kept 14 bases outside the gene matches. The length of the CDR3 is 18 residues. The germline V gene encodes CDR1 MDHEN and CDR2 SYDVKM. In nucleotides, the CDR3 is TGTGCCAGCAGTTTCTGGCCAGAGGACAGGGATCCACAAGAGACCCAGTACTTC. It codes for CASSFWPEDRDPQETQYF.

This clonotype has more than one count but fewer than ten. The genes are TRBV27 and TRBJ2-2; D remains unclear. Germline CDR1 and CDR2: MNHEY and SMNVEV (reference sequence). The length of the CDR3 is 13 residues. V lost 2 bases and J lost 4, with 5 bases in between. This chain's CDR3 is CASSLGITGELFF. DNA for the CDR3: TGTGCCAGCAGTTTAGGCATCACCGGGGAGCTGTTTTTT.

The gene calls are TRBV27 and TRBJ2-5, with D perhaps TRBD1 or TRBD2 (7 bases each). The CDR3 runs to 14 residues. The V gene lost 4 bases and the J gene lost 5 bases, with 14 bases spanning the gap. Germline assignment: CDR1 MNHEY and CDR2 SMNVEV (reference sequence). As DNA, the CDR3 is TGTGCCAGCAGTTCGTCCAGGGGGGGTGAGACCCAGTACTTC. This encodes CASSSSRGGETQYF.

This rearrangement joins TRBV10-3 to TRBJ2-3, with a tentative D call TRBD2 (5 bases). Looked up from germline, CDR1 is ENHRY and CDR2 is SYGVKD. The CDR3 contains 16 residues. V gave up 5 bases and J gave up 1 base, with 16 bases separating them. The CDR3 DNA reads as TGTGCCATCAGTTCCTCCAACGGGGTGGGCACAGATACGCAGTATTTT. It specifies CAISSSNGVGTDTQYF.